This T cell receptor (beta chain) came from a study of response to subunit inactivated influenza vaccine (dated by TCRdb to the late 2010s). Background for the entire study: To follow how T cells responded to a trivalent subunit inactivated influenza vaccine, the researchers relied on deep quantitative profiling of the T cell receptor repertoire.

Results the study describes overall, beyond this receptor: The authors proposed that each seasonal influenza vaccination may bring in only a limited number of new T cells.

Preparation of the library involved RT-PCR. This sample was sequenced with an Illumina HiSeq 2500. TCRdb passed the public sequencing reads through fastp at Q25 and MiXCR, retaining productive beta sequences. Entries that share a CDR3 protein sequence are merged under the most common genes and DNA. The sample records 450,000 to 500,000 distinct CDR3 sequences, approximately 11% of which are singletons. The ten largest clones capture less than 15% of the sample. The CDR3 covers 14 residues, taking in both the cysteine and the phenylalanine. Left in the record is the CDR3 DNA by itself, 42 bases read in frame from the first base. V sheds 4 bases and J sheds 5 bases, leaving 12 bases between their ends. Based on the germline V gene, the CDR1 and CDR2 sequences are ENHRY and SYGVKD. The time point label here, explained by the study, means: more than 40 days after influenza vaccine administration. This clonotype was observed a few times. The antigen it binds to is not known. No qualities accompany the bases; no much larger clone lies one base away.

Here the sequenced sample was PBMCs from blood, taken about 40 days after vaccination. In this chain, TRBV10-3 is recombined with TRBJ2-1, with TRBD2 perhaps the D gene, on 6 matching bases. This clonotype originated in a man in his fifties who received an inactivated influenza vaccine. Donor details come from another sample of the same person, matched by shared clones. The CDR3 protein sequence reads: CAISGPRLDNEQFF. Read as DNA, the sequence is TGTGCCATCAGTGGCCCCCGACTAGACAATGAGCAGTTCTTC.